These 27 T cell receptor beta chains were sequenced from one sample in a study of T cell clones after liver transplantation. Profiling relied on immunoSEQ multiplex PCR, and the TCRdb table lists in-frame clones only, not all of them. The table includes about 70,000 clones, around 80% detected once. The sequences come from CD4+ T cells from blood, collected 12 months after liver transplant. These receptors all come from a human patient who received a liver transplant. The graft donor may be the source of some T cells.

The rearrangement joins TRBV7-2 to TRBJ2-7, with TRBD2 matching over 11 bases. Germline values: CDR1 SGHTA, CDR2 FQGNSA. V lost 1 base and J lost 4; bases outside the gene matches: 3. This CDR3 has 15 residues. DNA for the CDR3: TGTGCCAGCAGCTTAGATAGCGGGAGGGCTTACGAGCAGTACTTC. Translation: CASSLDSGRAYEQYF.

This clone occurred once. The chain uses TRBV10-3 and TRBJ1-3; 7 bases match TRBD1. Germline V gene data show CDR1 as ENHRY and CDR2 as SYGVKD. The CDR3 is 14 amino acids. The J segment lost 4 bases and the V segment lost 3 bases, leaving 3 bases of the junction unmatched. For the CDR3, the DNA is TGTGCCATCAGTGAAGGGGGCAAGGGAAACACCATATATTTT. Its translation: CAISEGGKGNTIYF.

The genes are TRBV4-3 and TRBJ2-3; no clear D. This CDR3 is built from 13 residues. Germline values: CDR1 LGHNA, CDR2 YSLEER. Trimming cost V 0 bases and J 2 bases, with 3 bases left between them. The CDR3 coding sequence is TGCGCCAGCAGCCAAGAAGACACAGATACGCAGTATTTT. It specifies CASSQEDTDTQYF.

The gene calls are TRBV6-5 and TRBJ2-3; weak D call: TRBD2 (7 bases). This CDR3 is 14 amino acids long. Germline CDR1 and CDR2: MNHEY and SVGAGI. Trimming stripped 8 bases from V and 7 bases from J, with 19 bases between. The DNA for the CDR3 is TGTGCCAGCTCAAAGGGGGGGGCGCCGAATACGCAGTATTTT. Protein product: CASSKGGAPNTQYF.

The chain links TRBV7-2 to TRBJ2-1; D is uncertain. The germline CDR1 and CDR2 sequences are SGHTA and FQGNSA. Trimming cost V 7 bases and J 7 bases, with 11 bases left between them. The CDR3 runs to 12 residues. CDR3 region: CASTKLLNEQFF. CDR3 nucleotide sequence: TGTGCCAGCACTAAACTCCTTAATGAGCAGTTCTTC.

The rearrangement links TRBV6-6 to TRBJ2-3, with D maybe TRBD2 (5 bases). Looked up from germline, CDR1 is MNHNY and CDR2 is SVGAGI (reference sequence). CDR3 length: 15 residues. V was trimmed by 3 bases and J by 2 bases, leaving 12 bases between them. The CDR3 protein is CASSYSTGYTDTQYF. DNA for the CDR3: TGTGCCAGCAGTTATTCTACGGGATACACAGATACGCAGTATTTT.

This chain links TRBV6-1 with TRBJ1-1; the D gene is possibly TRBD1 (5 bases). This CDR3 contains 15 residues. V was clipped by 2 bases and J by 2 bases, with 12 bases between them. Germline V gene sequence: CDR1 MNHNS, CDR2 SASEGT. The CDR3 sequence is CASSERGVRNTEAFF. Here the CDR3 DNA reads TGTGCCAGCAGTGAACGGGGGGTGCGAAACACTGAAGCTTTCTTT.

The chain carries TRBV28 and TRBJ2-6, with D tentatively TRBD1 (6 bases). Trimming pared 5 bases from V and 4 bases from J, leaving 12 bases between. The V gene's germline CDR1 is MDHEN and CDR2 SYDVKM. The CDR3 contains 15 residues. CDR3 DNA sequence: TGTGCCAGCAGTGAACAGGGCACGGGGGCCAACGTCCTGACTTTC. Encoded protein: CASSEQGTGANVLTF.

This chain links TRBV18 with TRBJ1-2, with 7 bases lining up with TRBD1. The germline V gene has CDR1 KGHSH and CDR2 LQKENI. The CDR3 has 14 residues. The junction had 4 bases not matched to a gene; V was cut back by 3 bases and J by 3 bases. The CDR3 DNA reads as TGTGCCAGCTCACCTGCAGGGGGAGACTATGGCTACACCTTC. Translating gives CASSPAGGDYGYTF.

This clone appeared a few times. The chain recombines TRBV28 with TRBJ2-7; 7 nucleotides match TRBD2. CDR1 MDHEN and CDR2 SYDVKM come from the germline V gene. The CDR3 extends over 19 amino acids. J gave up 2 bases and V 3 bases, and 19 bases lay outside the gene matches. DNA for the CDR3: TGTGCCAGCAGTTTTTCCCCCCTCCCTGGGGGGGTCCTAACCTACGAGCAGTACTTC. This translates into CASSFSPLPGGVLTYEQYF.

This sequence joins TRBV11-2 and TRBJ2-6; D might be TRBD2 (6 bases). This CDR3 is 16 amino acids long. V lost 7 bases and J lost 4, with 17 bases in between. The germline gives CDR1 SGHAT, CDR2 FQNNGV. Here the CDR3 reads CASIPELAAGANVLTF. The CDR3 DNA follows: TGTGCCAGCATCCCGGAGTTAGCGGCCGGGGCCAACGTCCTGACTTTC. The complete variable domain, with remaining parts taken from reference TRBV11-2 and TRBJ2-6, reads EAGVAQSPRYKIIEKRQSVAFWCNPISGHATLYWYQQILGQGPKLLIQFQNNGVVDDSQLPKDRFSAERLKGVDSTLKIQPAKLEDSAVYLCASIPELAAGANVLTFGAGSRLTVL.

CDR3 DNA: TGCGCCAGCAGCTTGGCTAGCGGGAATAATGAGCAGTTCTTC. Amino acid sequence: CASSLASGNNEQFF. This rearrangement joins TRBV5-1 to TRBJ2-1, with 9 nucleotides matching TRBD2. The CDR3 is 14 residues long. From germline, CDR1 is SGHRS and CDR2 YFSETQ. J gave up 7 bases and V 0 bases, and 2 bases lay outside the gene matches.

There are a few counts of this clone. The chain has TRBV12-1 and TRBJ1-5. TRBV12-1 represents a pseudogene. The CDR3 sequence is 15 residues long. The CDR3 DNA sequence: TGTGCCAGCAGCCACCGGCCCTTCTTACCGCAGCCCCAGCATTTT. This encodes CASSHRPFLPQPQHF.

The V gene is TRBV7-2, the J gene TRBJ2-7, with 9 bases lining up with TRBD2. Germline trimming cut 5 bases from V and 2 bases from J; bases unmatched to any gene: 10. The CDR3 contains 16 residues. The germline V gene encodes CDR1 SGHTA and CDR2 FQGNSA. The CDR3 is CASSQGLSGGTYEQYF. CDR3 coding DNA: TGTGCCAGCAGCCAAGGACTCAGCGGGGGGACCTACGAGCAGTACTTC.

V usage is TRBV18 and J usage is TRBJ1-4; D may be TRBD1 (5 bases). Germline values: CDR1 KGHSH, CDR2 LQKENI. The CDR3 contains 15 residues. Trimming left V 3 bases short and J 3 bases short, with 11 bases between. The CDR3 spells CASSPGDRANEKLFF. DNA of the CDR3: TGTGCCAGCTCACCGGGAGACAGAGCTAATGAAAAACTGTTTTTT.

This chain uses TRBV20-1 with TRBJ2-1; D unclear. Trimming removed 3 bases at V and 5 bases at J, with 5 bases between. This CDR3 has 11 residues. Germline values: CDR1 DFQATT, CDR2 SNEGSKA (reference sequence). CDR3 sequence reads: CSARTDNEQFF. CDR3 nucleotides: TGCAGTGCTAGGACTGACAATGAGCAGTTCTTC.

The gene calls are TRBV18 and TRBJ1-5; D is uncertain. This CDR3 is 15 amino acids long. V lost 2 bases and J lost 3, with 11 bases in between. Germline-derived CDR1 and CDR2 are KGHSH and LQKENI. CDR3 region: CASSPGKAYNQPQHF. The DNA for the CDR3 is TGTGCCAGCTCACCAGGCAAGGCCTACAATCAGCCCCAGCATTTT. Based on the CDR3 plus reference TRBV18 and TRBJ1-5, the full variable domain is NAGVMQNPRHLVRRRGQEARLRCSPMKGHSHVYWYRQLPEEGLKFMVYLQKENIIDESGMPKERFSAEFPKEGPSILRIQQVVRGDSAAYFCASSPGKAYNQPQHFGDGTRLSIL.

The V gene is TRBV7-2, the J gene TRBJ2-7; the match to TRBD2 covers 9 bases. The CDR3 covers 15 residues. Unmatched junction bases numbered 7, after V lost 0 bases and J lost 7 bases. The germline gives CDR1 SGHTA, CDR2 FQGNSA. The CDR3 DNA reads TGTGCCAGCAGCTTAGCAATAGCGGGAGTGGGGGAGCAGTACTTC. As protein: CASSLAIAGVGEQYF.

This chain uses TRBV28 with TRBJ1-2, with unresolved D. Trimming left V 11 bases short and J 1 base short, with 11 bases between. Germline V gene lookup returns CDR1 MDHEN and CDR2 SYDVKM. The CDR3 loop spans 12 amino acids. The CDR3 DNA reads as TGTGCCGAGTCCTCGGTTAACTATGGCTACACCTTC. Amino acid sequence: CAESSVNYGYTF.

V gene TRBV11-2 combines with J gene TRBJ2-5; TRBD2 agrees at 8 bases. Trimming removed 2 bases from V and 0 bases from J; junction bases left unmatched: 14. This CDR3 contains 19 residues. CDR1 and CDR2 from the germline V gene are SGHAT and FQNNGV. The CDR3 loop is CASSLSPSGSGRYQETQYF. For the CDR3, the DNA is TGTGCCAGCAGCTTAAGTCCTTCGGGGAGCGGGAGATACCAAGAGACCCAGTACTTC.

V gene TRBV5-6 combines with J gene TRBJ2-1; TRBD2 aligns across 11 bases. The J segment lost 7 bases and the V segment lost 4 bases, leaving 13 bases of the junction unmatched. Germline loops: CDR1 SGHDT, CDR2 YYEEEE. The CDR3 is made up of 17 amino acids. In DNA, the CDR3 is TGTGCCAGCAGCCCGGCTGTACTAGCGGGAGTGGGGAATGAGCAGTTCTTC. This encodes CASSPAVLAGVGNEQFF. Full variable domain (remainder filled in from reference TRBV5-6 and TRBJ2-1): DAGVTQSPTHLIKTRGQQVTLRCSPKSGHDTVSWYQQALGQGPQFIFQYYEEEERQRGNFPDRFSGHQFPNYSSELNVNALLLGDSALYLCASSPAVLAGVGNEQFFGPGTRLTVL.

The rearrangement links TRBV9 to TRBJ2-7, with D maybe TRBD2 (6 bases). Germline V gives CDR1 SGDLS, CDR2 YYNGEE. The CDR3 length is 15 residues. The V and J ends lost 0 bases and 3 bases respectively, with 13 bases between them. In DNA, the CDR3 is TGTGCCAGCAGCGTAGGAGCGGGTAACCTCTACGAGCAGTACTTC. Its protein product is CASSVGAGNLYEQYF.

The CDR3, as DNA: TGTGCCAGCAGTGTGTGGAACACCATATATTTT. It yields the protein CASSVWNTIYF. V and J are TRBV25-1 and TRBJ1-3, with D uncertain. The CDR3 totals 11 residues. With 4 bases removed from V and 7 bases from J, the gap between germline ends came to 5 bases. The germline V gene encodes CDR1 MGHDK and CDR2 SYGVNS.

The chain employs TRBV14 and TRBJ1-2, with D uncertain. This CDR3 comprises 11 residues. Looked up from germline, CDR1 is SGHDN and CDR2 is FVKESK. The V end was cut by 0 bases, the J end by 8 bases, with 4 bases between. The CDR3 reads CASSQEGGYTF. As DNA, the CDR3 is TGTGCCAGCAGCCAAGAGGGGGGCTACACCTTC.

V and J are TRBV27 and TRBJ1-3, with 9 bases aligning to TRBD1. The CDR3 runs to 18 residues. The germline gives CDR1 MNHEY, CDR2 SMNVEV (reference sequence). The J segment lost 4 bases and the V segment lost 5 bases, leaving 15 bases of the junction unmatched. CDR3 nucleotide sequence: TGTGCCAGCAGTCCGAGCCTATTACAGGGGGCGGAAGGAAACACCATATATTTT. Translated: CASSPSLLQGAEGNTIYF.

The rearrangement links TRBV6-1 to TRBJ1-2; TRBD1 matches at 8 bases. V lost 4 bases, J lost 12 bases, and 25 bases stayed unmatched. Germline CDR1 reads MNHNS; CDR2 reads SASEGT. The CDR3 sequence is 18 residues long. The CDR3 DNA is TGTGCCAGCAGTGGAGGCGGAATAAATATCAGACCGGGACAGGAGGACACCTTC. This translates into CASSGGGINIRPGQEDTF.

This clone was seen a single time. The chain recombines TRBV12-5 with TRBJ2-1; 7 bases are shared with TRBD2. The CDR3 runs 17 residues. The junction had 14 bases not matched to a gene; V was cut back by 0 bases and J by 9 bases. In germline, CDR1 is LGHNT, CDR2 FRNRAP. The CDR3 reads CASGLVLGGSARSEQFF. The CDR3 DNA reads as TGTGCTAGTGGTTTGGTACTCGGGGGGAGTGCGAGGAGTGAGCAGTTCTTC.